The present TCR beta chain was sequenced within a study of long-term antiretroviral therapy in people with HIV (dated by TCRdb to 2022 to 2024). Background for the entire study: The earliest samples were collected about a decade before the 2015 WHO recommendation for immediate ART, when ART was typically delayed until CD4 counts fell. No cross-contamination during QIAcube processing turned up in test extractions that ran a monoclonal T-cell line alongside 30 to 35 polyclonal samples. This retrospective serial study examined whether starting ART and sustained HIV suppression were associated with changes in the composition and diversity of the TRB repertoire in peripheral blood. Among the approximately 30 participants with HIV, fewer than twelve were female. From 30 adults with confirmed HIV infection, the cohort provided over 150 cryopreserved PBMC samples, gathered serially across a mean of approximately six years (range 1-12).

General conclusions and limits of the study: The samples span the years 2004 to 2017, and the ART regimens used at that time may not be as effective as current regimens. A significant increase in TRB diversity was found to be associated with ART initiation, although TRB diversity was observed to remain significantly below that of transplant donor controls even after long-term ART. Compared with controls, HIV repertoires had narrower CDR3 length ranges, and the network structure pointed to an antigen-experienced repertoire that shifted only slightly toward naive after ART. Limited PBMC availability meant only the TCR beta chain was sequenced, without alpha chain pairing. Because pre-ART samples had limited cell numbers, unsorted PBMC were profiled rather than sorted CD4+ and CD8+ T cells. No data were available on ART adherence, viral resistance or therapy changes, limiting inferences about post-ART repertoire changes. Expanded TRB clones identified before ART initiation dominated the repertoire at all time points, although this dominance fluctuated and declined in many PLHIV after ART.

CDR1 and CDR2 are drawn from the germline V gene (reference sequence): SEHNR, FQNEAQ. The trim is 5 bases for V and 4 bases for J, with a gap of 12 bases between the germline ends. The CDR3 goes from the cysteine to the phenylalanine over 14 residues. Of the read, only the CDR3 DNA is kept; its 42 bases are in frame from base 1. On this clone itself: No cognate antigen has been identified for it. No much larger clone exists at a distance of one base, and base qualities are not known.

To be included, a participant needed at least one PBMC sample from before ART initiation plus at least two post-ART samples. Treatment was received in the United States of America by all participants with HIV. Before DNA extraction, cryopreserved samples of about 0.95-11 million PBMC were thawed and then washed. At the time of the earliest PBMC sample for each participant with HIV, ages ranged from roughly 20 to 60 years. Each participant contributed PBMC samples from 1-4 timepoints before ART initiation and 2-8 timepoints after ART initiation, with a median of 7 samples. Serial HIV viral load, CD4+ T-cell count, ART history and demographic data were obtained for every participant. Genomic DNA was extracted from unsorted PBMC with a Qiagen kit on a QIAcube, processed in batches of 12 samples. The immunoSEQ hsTCRB v3.0 assay was used at survey level resolution to sequence the TRB variable region. The target sequencing depth for TRB was roughly 40,000-50,000 T-cell genomes per sample. An Illumina MiSeq with a v3 150-cycle kit was used to sequence the pooled TRB libraries. The source study handled its data this way. Repertoire analysis ran in R within a reproducible Nextflow workflow covering QC, data transformation and analysis. LymphoSeq2, an R package for AIRR-Seq data exploration, was used to implement custom analyses. A few samples yielding fewer than 5000 total TRB sequences were excluded, leaving more than 150 analyzed HIV repertoires. Among the 180 to 200 retained HIV repertoires, some 60 were collected before ART initiation and around 130 were collected after ART initiation. Repertoires were downsampled to 5000 TRB nucleotide sequences, and summary statistics were averaged over 100 downsampling iterations. The analysis kept only TRB sequences whose CDR3 regions were at least seven amino acids long. Diversity was measured with a Shannon entropy-derived clonality score and the Gini coefficient. In repertoire networks, the top 5000 CDR3 amino acid sequences were linked whenever an edit distance of one separated two sequences. Antigen specificity groups and MHC restriction were predicted for TRB CDR3 amino acid sequences with GLIPH2. To flag known CMV, EBV, HIV or tissue antigen associations, CDR3 amino acid sequences were matched against VDJdb and McPAS-TCR. Pre-ART, post-ART and control groups were compared with Wilcoxon signed-rank tests and Holm-Bonferroni correction. Not all clones reach the TCRdb copy of this immuneACCESS table, which keeps in-frame sequences only. Checked studies attribute under half of the gap to unresolved V genes and leave the rest unexplained. The V and J calls and clone size were taken over from that table, and D and trimming were inferred from the DNA. A total of some 19,000 clones appear in this sample, approximately 79% of them only once. Of the sample, over 9% is held by the ten largest clones.

This receptor was identified in a woman in her forties with HIV. This chain joins TRBV7-9 to TRBJ2-1, with the D gene call left open. Sequencing used unsorted PBMCs, obtained 4.1 years after starting antiretroviral therapy. The CDR3 amino acid sequence is: CASSNLVLYNEQFF. DNA sequence: TGTGCCAGCAGCAACCTAGTGCTATACAATGAGCAGTTCTTC.